A single sample gave rise to the 27 T cell receptor beta chains below, sequenced in a study of blood T cell repertoires in COVID-19. Only in-frame clones appear in the TCRdb table, and some are missing; sequencing was by immunoSEQ multiplex PCR. The repertoire holds roughly 230,000 clones, about four fifths seen once, with approximately 4% in the top ten. Sequencing was carried out using peripheral blood. These receptor sequences come from a woman over 75 with acute or convalescent COVID-19.

The rearrangement joins TRBV19 to TRBJ2-7; 8 positions agree with TRBD2. CDR1 and CDR2 (germline): LNHDA, SQIVND (reference sequence). V shed 1 base, J shed 7 bases, and the junction held 12 bases outside the gene matches. The CDR3 is made up of 16 amino acids. CDR3 residues: CASSIVGGAGLEEQYF. CDR3 DNA: TGTGCCAGTAGTATAGTCGGGGGGGCGGGTTTGGAAGAGCAGTACTTC.

This chain links TRBV6-4 with TRBJ1-1, with D uncertain. Germline CDR1 reads MRHNA; CDR2 reads SNTAGT. Trimming pared 5 bases from V and 4 bases from J, leaving 11 bases between. This CDR3 is 13 amino acids long. The CDR3 loop reads CASSFDGSTEAFF. The DNA of the CDR3 is TGTGCCAGCAGTTTTGACGGGAGCACTGAAGCTTTCTTT.

The CDR3 coding sequence is TGTGCCAGCAGCCTACGGAAGGGGACAGGGGCCCTTAGCACAGATACGCAGTATTTT. This sequence encodes CASSLRKGTGALSTDTQYF. The V gene is TRBV5-4, the J gene TRBJ2-3; 10 bases are shared with TRBD1. J was trimmed by 0 bases and V by 4 bases; bases with no gene match: 14. Germline CDR1 is SGHNT and CDR2 is YYREEE (reference sequence). The CDR3 covers 19 residues.

The rearrangement joins TRBV3-1 (or the pseudogene TRBV3-2) to TRBJ1-1, with a weak D call TRBD1 (6 bases). V gave up 5 bases and J gave up 4 bases, with 14 bases separating them. This CDR3 is 14 amino acids long. From germline, CDR1 is LGHDT and CDR2 YNNKEL (reference sequence). This chain's CDR3 is CASSIQGEGTEAFF. CDR3 bases: TGTGCCAGCAGCATACAGGGTGAGGGCACTGAAGCTTTCTTT.

The chain links TRBV7-3 to TRBJ1-2, with D possibly being TRBD1 (5 bases). CDR3 length: 14 amino acids. Germline V gene lookup returns CDR1 SGHTA and CDR2 FQGTGA. Trimming removed 5 bases from V and 8 bases from J, with 18 bases in between. This CDR3 is CASSPTAGEWGYTF. CDR3 bases: TGTGCCAGCAGCCCGACGGCGGGGGAATGGGGCTACACCTTC.

This clone was detected a few times. The chain carries TRBV6-6 and TRBJ2-7, with D unclear. This CDR3 region has 14 residues. Germline V gene sequence: CDR1 MNHNY, CDR2 SVGAGI (reference sequence). Trimming shortened V by 8 bases and J by 0 bases, and 14 bases separated the two germline ends. The CDR3 DNA reads as TGTGCCAGCTCCTACCTACCGAGCTCCTACGAGCAGTACTTC. The encoded protein is CASSYLPSSYEQYF.

This clone was seen a handful of times. In DNA form, the CDR3 reads TGCGCCAGCAGCTCCGGGCTAGCGGGGGCGTCCCGGGATACGCAGTATTTT. Translated, it gives CASSSGLAGASRDTQYF. The chain combines TRBV5-1 with TRBJ2-3; 10 nucleotides match TRBD2. The CDR3 sequence is 17 residues long. Per germline, CDR1 SGHRS and CDR2 YFSETQ. The J segment lost 6 bases and the V segment lost 3 bases, leaving 13 bases of the junction unmatched.

In this sample, this clone turned up many times. The chain carries TRBV19 and TRBJ2-2; TRBD1 aligns across 10 bases. With 5 bases clipped from V and 6 bases from J, the junction kept 12 bases outside the gene matches. Germline assignment: CDR1 LNHDA and CDR2 SQIVND (reference sequence). This CDR3 region has 17 residues. The CDR3 spells CASSSSDRGLVAGELFF. CDR3 bases: TGTGCCAGTAGTTCGTCCGACAGGGGGCTCGTTGCCGGGGAGCTGTTTTTT.

This chain joins TRBV5-1 and TRBJ1-1; 8 bases align to TRBD1. CDR3 size: 14 residues. Germline CDR1 is SGHRS and CDR2 is YFSETQ. Trimming took 7 bases from V and 0 from J; bases not matched to a gene: 5. The CDR3 reads CASFKDRVNTEAFF. In DNA, the CDR3 is TGCGCCAGCTTTAAGGACAGGGTGAACACTGAAGCTTTCTTT. Using reference TRBV5-1 and TRBJ1-1 for the parts outside the CDR3, the full variable domain is KAGVTQTPRYLIKTRGQQVTLSCSPISGHRSVSWYQQTPGQGLQFLFEYFSETQRNKGNFPGRFSGRQFSNSRSEMNVSTLELGDSALYLCASFKDRVNTEAFFGQGTRLTVV.

The chain employs TRBV19 and TRBJ2-7; D gene uncertain. Trimming cost V 1 base and J 2 bases, with 6 bases left between them. CDR3 length: 13 amino acids. Germline V gives CDR1 LNHDA, CDR2 SQIVND (reference sequence). The CDR3 coding sequence is TGTGCCAGTAGTATAGGAGCCCCCTACGAGCAGTACTTC. This translates into CASSIGAPYEQYF.

The gene calls are TRBV7-9 and TRBJ1-2; D is unresolved. Trimming took 4 bases from V and 4 from J, leaving 10 bases between them. CDR1 and CDR2 from the germline V gene are SEHNR and FQNEAQ (reference sequence). The CDR3 runs 13 residues. The CDR3 sequence is CASSSTVPYGYTF. CDR3 nucleotide sequence: TGTGCCAGCAGCTCAACAGTTCCCTATGGCTACACCTTC.

This chain links TRBV5-1 with TRBJ2-7, with TRBD2 identical over 7 bases. After removal of 4 bases from V and 2 bases from J, the junction contained 9 bases not matched to a gene. The germline V gene has CDR1 SGHRS and CDR2 YFSETQ. There are 15 residues in the CDR3. CDR3 region: CASSPRGGATYEQYF. Written as DNA, the CDR3 is TGCGCCAGCAGCCCACGGGGAGGGGCAACCTACGAGCAGTACTTC.

The V gene is TRBV24-1, the J gene TRBJ2-2; tentatively, D is TRBD1 (6 bases). CDR1 KGHDR and CDR2 SFDVKD come from the germline V gene. V lost 6 bases, J lost 0 bases, and 7 bases lay in between. This CDR3 has 14 amino acids. CDR3 loop: CATSPGANTGELFF. As DNA, the CDR3 is TGTGCCACCAGTCCAGGGGCGAACACCGGGGAGCTGTTTTTT.

This sequence joins TRBV4-1 and TRBJ1-5; TRBD1 is a possible D gene (5 bases). V dropped 0 bases and J dropped 7 bases, with 13 bases sitting between them. The length of the CDR3 is 15 residues. CDR1 and CDR2 (germline): MGHRA, YSYEKL. The CDR3 DNA sequence: TGCGCCAGCAGCCAAGAGGTCAGGGCGCCGCAGCCCCAGCATTTT. It specifies CASSQEVRAPQPQHF.

CDR3 in DNA: TGCGCCAGCAGCTTGGGGGGGACTAGCGGGAGCACAGATACGCAGTATTTT. It yields the protein CASSLGGTSGSTDTQYF. V is TRBV5-1 and J is TRBJ2-3; the match to TRBD2 covers 12 bases. CDR1 is SGHRS, CDR2 YFSETQ, per germline. The junction had 2 bases not matched to a gene; V was cut back by 0 bases and J by 0 bases. The CDR3 has 17 amino acids.

The chain has TRBV10-3 and TRBJ2-1; TRBD2 matches 7 bases. The V and J ends lost 11 bases and 8 bases, in that order; junction bases with no gene match: 15. There are 14 residues in the CDR3. Germline V lookup: CDR1 ENHRY, CDR2 SYGVKD. CDR3 sequence (DNA): TGTGCCGCCCGGGGGGAAGGGGATAGCGATGAGCAGTTCTTC. Protein: CAARGEGDSDEQFF.

The rearrangement joins TRBV4-1 to TRBJ2-3; the match to TRBD2 covers 11 bases. Germline loops: CDR1 MGHRA, CDR2 YSYEKL. The CDR3 covers 16 residues. The J segment lost 3 bases and the V segment lost 5 bases, leaving 7 bases of the junction unmatched. The CDR3 nucleotides are TGCGCCAGCAGCAATCGGAGACTAGCGGGGACAGATACGCAGTATTTT. Amino acid sequence: CASSNRRLAGTDTQYF.

This chain connects TRBV20-1 to TRBJ2-7; 10 bases fit TRBD1. CDR3 size: 11 residues. CDR1 and CDR2 from the germline V gene are DFQATT and SNEGSKA (reference sequence). CDR3 DNA: TGCAGCCCCGGACAGGGGGGAGAGCAGTACTTC. Translated: CSPGQGGEQYF.

The chain employs TRBV28 and TRBJ1-2; TRBD1 might be the D (6 bases). This CDR3 spans 15 amino acids. CDR1 is MDHEN, CDR2 SYDVKM, per germline. V was shortened by 5 bases and J by 5 bases, with 18 bases between the two germline ends. Here the CDR3 DNA reads TGTGCCAGCAGTCCCACAGGGAGAATAGGGTATGGCTACACCTTC. Amino acid sequence: CASSPTGRIGYGYTF.

CDR3 nucleotide sequence: TGCAGCGCTCAGGGTTTTGAGACTCTGAGCGGGGAGCTGTTTTTT. It is translated as CSAQGFETLSGELFF. The chain couples TRBV29-1 to TRBJ2-2; perhaps TRBD1 as D (5 bases). Germline-derived CDR1 and CDR2 are SQVTM and ANQGSEA. Trimming pared 7 bases from V and 7 bases from J, leaving 22 bases between. The CDR3 is 15 amino acids.

The rearrangement uses TRBV7-8 and TRBJ2-4; 8 nucleotides line up with TRBD1. The junction had 5 bases not matched to a gene; V was cut back by 6 bases and J by 7 bases. CDR1 is SGHVS, CDR2 FQNEAQ, per germline. The CDR3 contains 13 residues. CDR3 DNA: TGTGCCAGCAGTTTTACAGGGGGGAACATTCAGTACTTC. It translates to CASSFTGGNIQYF.

Written as DNA, the CDR3 is TGTGCCAGCTCAGCCCAACTAGCGAATAATGAGCAGTTCTTC. Its protein product is CASSAQLANNEQFF. The chain has TRBV18 and TRBJ2-1, with 7 bases aligning to TRBD2. The CDR3 has 14 amino acids. CDR1 is KGHSH, CDR2 LQKENI, per germline. J gave up 7 bases and V 5 bases, and 8 bases lay outside the gene matches.

The V gene is TRBV6-5, the J gene TRBJ1-2; weak D call: TRBD1 (6 bases). The CDR3 consists of 13 residues. V was clipped by 11 bases and J by 3 bases, with 16 bases between them. Looked up from germline, CDR1 is MNHEY and CDR2 is SVGAGI. CDR3 in DNA: TGTGCCGCCAGGGTTGGACAGTACTATGGCTACACCTTC. Amino acids: CAARVGQYYGYTF.

This clone was observed a single time. The chain links TRBV30 to TRBJ1-2; D is ambiguous. This CDR3 comprises 10 residues. Germline CDR1 reads GTSNPN; CDR2 reads SVGIG (reference sequence). With 7 bases removed from V and 8 bases from J, the gap between germline ends came to 11 bases. The CDR3 loop is CASRGSGYTF. The CDR3 nucleotides read TGTGCCTCCCGTGGCTCAGGCTACACCTTC.

The genes are TRBV12-3 or TRBV12-4 and TRBJ1-1, with D possibly being TRBD1 (5 bases). V lost 5 bases and J 5 bases, leaving 12 bases between the germline ends. The CDR3 is 13 residues long. This CDR3 reads CASSRDSLTEAFF. Written as DNA, the CDR3 is TGTGCCAGCAGTCGCGACAGTCTAACTGAAGCTTTCTTT.

This chain uses TRBV9 with TRBJ1-3, with D maybe TRBD1 (5 bases). V gave up 3 bases and J gave up 2 bases, with 15 bases separating them. CDR1 and CDR2 (germline): SGDLS, YYNGEE. The CDR3 covers 16 residues. CDR3: CASSATSTGAGNTIYF. The CDR3 DNA reads TGTGCCAGCAGCGCTACTAGCACGGGGGCTGGAAACACCATATATTTT.

The chain couples TRBV7-2 to TRBJ2-3; D perhaps matches TRBD1 (5 bases). V lost 5 bases, J lost 1 base, and 7 bases lay in between. The CDR3 covers 13 residues. CDR1 and CDR2 (germline): SGHTA, FQGNSA. CDR3 coding DNA: TGTGCCAGCAGCGGGGCCCGCACAGATACGCAGTATTTT. It yields the protein CASSGARTDTQYF.